The entry that follows covers one T cell receptor (beta chain) sequence. The table came from immunoSEQ multiplex PCR; TCRdb's copy has only in-frame clones and leaves some out. This sample has about 18,000 clones, with 72% found just once. Documented treatment: randomized to nivolumab then ipilimumab (arm A) or the reverse (arm B). Patients had received no earlier DNA-damaging chemotherapy. Sorted cells were live CD3+CD8+, lacking CD19 and CD56, from PBMCs. This record comes from a study of sequential checkpoint blockade in melanoma. Study context: Patients were randomized 1:1 to nivolumab-then-ipilimumab or ipilimumab-then-nivolumab first-line. After both sequences, patients received maintenance nivolumab.

The CDR3 has 13 residues. V was cut by 7 bases and J by 4 bases, with 14 bases left in between. Germline assignment: CDR1 PRHDT and CDR2 FYEKMQ (reference sequence). This material consisted of CD8+ T cells sorted from blood (inferred from file names), taken from a patient given nivolumab and ipilimumab in sequence. This sequence originates from a human donor with melanoma. The chain combines TRBV13 with TRBJ2-7; D is uncertain. CDR3 region: CASTLADSYEQYF. The CDR3 region has the DNA TGTGCCAGCACTTTAGCTGATAGTTACGAGCAGTACTTC.